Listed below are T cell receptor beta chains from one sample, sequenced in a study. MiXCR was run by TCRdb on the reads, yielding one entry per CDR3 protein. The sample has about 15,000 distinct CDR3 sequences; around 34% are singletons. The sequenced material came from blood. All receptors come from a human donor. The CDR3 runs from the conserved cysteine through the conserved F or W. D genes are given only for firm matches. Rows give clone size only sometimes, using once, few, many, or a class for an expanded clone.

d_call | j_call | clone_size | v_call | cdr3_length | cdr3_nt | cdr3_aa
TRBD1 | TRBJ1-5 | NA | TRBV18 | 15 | TGTGCCAGCTCACCTTCAACAGGGGGCGTTCAGCCCCAGCATTTT | CASSPSTGGVQPQHF
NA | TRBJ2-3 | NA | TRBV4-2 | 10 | TGTGCCAGCAGCCAAGTGTCGCAGTATTTT | CASSQVSQYF
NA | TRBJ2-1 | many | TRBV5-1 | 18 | TGCGCCAGCAGCTTGGGCGCTCACCAGGGGATTTCCTACAATGAGCAGTTCTTC | CASSLGAHQGISYNEQFF
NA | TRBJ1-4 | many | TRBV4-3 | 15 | TGCGCCAGCAGCCAAGATCATGCAACTAATGAAAAACTGTTTTTT | CASSQDHATNEKLFF
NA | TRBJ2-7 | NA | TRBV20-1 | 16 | TGCAGTGCTAGATGGGCTGACGGGGGACAACCCTACGAGCAGTACTTC | CSARWADGGQPYEQYF
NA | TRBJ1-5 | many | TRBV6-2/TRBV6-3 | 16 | TGTGCCAGCAGGACCCTCAGGGGACATAGCAATCAGCCCCAGCATTTT | CASRTLRGHSNQPQHF
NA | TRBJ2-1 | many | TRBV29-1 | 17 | TGCAGCGTTGACAGTACCGGGACGTCTAGCCCCTACAATGAGCAGTTCTTC | CSVDSTGTSSPYNEQFF
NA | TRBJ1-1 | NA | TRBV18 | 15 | TGTGCCAGCTCACCCCATGGAGGGTCGACGACTGAAGCTTTCTTT | CASSPHGGSTTEAFF
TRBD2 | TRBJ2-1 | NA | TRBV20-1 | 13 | TGCAGTTTCAGCCTAGCGGGAACCAATGAGCAGTTCTTC | CSFSLAGTNEQFF
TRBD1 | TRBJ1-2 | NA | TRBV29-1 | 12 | TGCAGCGCAGGACAGGATAACTATGGCTACACCTTC | CSAGQDNYGYTF
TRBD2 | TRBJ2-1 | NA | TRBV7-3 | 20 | TGTGCCAGCAGCAGTTCGATAAGCGGCCGCCATGGAGGGAGGGCCAGTGAGCAGTTCTTC | CASSSSISGRHGGRASEQFF
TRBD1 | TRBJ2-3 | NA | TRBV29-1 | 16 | TGCAGCGTTGAAAAAGGCGGCAGGGGGCTAACAGATACGCAGTATTTT | CSVEKGGRGLTDTQYF
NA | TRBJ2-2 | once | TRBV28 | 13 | TGTGCCAGCAGTTTCAGGGTTGCCGGGGAGCTGTTTTTT | CASSFRVAGELFF
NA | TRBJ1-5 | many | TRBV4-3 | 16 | TGCGCCAGCAGCCCTCATCAAGGGTATAGCAATCAGCCCCAGCATTTT | CASSPHQGYSNQPQHF
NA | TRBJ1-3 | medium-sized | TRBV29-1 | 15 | TGCAGCGTTGATATAACAGGGAGCTCTGGAAACACCATATATTTT | CSVDITGSSGNTIYF
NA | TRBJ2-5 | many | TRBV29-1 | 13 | TGCAGCGTTGAAGGGGGGTACGGAGAGACCCAGTACTTC | CSVEGGYGETQYF
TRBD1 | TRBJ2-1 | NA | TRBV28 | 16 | TGTGCCAGCAGTTTGGCCGGGACAGGGTTCTACAATGAGCAGTTCTTC | CASSLAGTGFYNEQFF
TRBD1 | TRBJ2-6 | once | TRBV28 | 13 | TGTGCCAGCAGTCACAGGGGCGCCAACGTCCTGACTTTC | CASSHRGANVLTF
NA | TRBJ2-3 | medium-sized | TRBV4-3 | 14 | TGCGCCAGCAGCCATTTTTTGGACCGAGATACGCAGTATTTT | CASSHFLDRDTQYF
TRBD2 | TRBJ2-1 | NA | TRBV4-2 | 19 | TGTGCCAGCAGCCAAGACGGGACTAGCGGGATCGTAATATACAATGAGCAGTTCTTC | CASSQDGTSGIVIYNEQFF
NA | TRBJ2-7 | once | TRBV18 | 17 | TGTGCCTGCTCACCACTAATTCGTCAGGGGCTCTCCTACGAGCAGTACTTC | CACSPLIRQGLSYEQYF
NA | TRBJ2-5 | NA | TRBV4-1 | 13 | TGCGCCAGCAGCCTTCTAACCGGGGAGACCCAGTACTTC | CASSLLTGETQYF
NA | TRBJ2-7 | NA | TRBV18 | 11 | TGTGCCAGCTCACTTCAGGACGAGCAGTACTTC | CASSLQDEQYF
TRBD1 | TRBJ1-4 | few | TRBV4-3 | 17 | TGCGCCAGCAGCCGAGGAGGGGGCGCGGGGGTTAATGAAAAACTGTTTTTT | CASSRGGGAGVNEKLFF
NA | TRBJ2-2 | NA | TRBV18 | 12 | TGTGCCAGCTCCCCCGGGGCCGGGGAGCTGTTTTTT | CASSPGAGELFF
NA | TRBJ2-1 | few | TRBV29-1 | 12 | TGCAGCGTCGAGAGCTCCTACAATGAGCAGTTCTTC | CSVESSYNEQFF
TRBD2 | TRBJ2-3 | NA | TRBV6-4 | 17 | TGTGCCAGCAGTGACTCCGAGACTAGCGGGAGTTTGGATACGCAGTATTTT | CASSDSETSGSLDTQYF
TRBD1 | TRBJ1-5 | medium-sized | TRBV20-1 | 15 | TGCAGTGCCAACCGGCCGGGACAGGGGGGTCAGCCCCAGCATTTT | CSANRPGQGGQPQHF
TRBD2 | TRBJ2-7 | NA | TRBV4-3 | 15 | TGCGCCAGCAGCCCAAAAGCGGGAGACTCCTACGAGCAGTACTTC | CASSPKAGDSYEQYF
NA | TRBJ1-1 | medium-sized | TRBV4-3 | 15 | TGCGCCAGCAGCCAAGTCCAACAGGAGAACACTGAAGCTTTCTTT | CASSQVQQENTEAFF
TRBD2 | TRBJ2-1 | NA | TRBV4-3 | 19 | TGCGCCAGCAGCCAAGGAAAGATCCTGACTAGCGGGGCGCATAATGAGCAGTTCTTC | CASSQGKILTSGAHNEQFF
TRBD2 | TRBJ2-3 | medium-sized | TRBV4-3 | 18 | TGCGCCAGCAGCCAAGATGGGTCCAGGGCTAGCGGGAGAAATACGCAGTATTTT | CASSQDGSRASGRNTQYF
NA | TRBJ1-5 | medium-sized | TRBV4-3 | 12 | TGCGCCAGCAGCCAACCGCTCCAGCCCCAGCATTTT | CASSQPLQPQHF
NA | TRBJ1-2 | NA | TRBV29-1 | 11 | TGCAGCGCCTTACCGGACTATGGCTACACCTTC | CSALPDYGYTF
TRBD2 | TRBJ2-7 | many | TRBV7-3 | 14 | TGTGCCAGCAGCCCAAGCGGGGATACATACGAGCAGTACTTC | CASSPSGDTYEQYF
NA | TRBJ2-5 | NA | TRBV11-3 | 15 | TGTGCCAGCAGTCCCGGGGCGGGGTACCAAGAGACCCAGTACTTC | CASSPGAGYQETQYF
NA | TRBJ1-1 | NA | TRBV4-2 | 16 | TGTGCCAGCAGCCGGACAGCCGGGAAAGGGCACTACGAGCAGTACTTT | CASSRTAGKGHYEQYF
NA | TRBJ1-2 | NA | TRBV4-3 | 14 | TGCGCCAGCAGCCATAGGGGCCAGAACTATGGCTACACCTTC | CASSHRGQNYGYTF
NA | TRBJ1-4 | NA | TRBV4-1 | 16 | TGCGCCAGCAGCCAAGGGGGAGGGCGAGAAGGGGAAAAACTGTTTTTT | CASSQGGGREGEKLFF
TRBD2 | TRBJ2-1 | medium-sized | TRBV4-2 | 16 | TGTGCCAGCAGCCAAGACGGCGGGAGTTCCTACAATGAGCAGTTCTTC | CASSQDGGSSYNEQFF
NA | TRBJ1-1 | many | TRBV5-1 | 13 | TGCGCCAGCAGCTTAAACCAGGGGAGTGGAGCTTTCTTT | CASSLNQGSGAFF
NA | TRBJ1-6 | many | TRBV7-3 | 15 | TGTGCCAGCAGCTTAAATCGGGGTGGGAATTCACCCCTCCACTTT | CASSLNRGGNSPLHF
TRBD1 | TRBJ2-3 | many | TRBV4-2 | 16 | TGTGCCAGCAGCCAAGAAGGGACAGGGGAACCAGATACGCAGTATTTT | CASSQEGTGEPDTQYF
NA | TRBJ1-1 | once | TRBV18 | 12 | TGTGCCAGCTCACCTTCGGGCACTGAAGCTTTCTTT | CASSPSGTEAFF
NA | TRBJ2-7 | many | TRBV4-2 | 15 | TGTGCCAGCAGCCAAGAAGCCAGGGGAATACACGAGCAGTACTTC | CASSQEARGIHEQYF
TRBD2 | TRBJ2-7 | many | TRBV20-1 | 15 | TGCAGTGCGGGCCCCGTTGAGCGGGACCTGAACGAGCAGTACTTC | CSAGPVERDLNEQYF
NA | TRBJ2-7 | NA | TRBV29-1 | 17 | TGCAGCAGTTCGATAAGCGGCCGCCATGGAGGGTGGGGAGAGCAGTACTTC | CSSSISGRHGGWGEQYF
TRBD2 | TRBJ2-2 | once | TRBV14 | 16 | TGTGCCAGCAGCCCCCTAGCGGGCCTGGACACCGGGGAGCTGTTTTTT | CASSPLAGLDTGELFF
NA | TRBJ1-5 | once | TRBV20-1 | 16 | TGCAGTGCTAGACCGCGGACTAGCGGATACGAGCAGCCCCAGCATTTT | CSARPRTSGYEQPQHF
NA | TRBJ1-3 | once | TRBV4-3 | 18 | TGCGCCAGCAGCCAAGATGGCCCCGGCGGGAGCTCTGGAAACACCATATATTTT | CASSQDGPGGSSGNTIYF
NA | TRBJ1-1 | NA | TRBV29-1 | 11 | TGCAGCGTTGAAGGCGGGACTGAAGCTTTCTTT | CSVEGGTEAFF
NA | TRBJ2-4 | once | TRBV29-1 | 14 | TGCAGCGTTGAAGGCGGGATAACCAAAAACATTCAGTACTTC | CSVEGGITKNIQYF
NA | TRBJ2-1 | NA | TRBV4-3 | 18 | TGCGCCAGCAGCCATGATCCGGTAGCGGAGACCCCCTACAATGAGCAGTTCTTC | CASSHDPVAETPYNEQFF
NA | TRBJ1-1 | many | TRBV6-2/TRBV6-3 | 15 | TGTGCCAGCAGTTACAAGCAGAGGTCAGCGAATGAAGCTTTCTTT | CASSYKQRSANEAFF
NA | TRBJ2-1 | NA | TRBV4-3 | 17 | TGCGCCAGCAGCCAAGATGTCCTGGCGGTAACCTACAATGAGCAGTTCTTC | CASSQDVLAVTYNEQFF